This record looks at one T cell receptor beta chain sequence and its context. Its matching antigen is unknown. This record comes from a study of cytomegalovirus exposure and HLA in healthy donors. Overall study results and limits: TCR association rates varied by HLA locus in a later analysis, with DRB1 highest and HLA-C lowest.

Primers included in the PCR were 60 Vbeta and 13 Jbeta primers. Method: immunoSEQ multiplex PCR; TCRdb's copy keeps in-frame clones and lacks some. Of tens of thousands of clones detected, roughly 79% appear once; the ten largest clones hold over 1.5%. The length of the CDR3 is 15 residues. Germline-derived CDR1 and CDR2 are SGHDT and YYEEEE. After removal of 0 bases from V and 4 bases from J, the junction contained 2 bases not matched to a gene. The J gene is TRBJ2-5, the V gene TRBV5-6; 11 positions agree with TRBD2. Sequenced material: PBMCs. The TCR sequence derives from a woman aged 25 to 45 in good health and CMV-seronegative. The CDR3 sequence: CASSLALAGGETQYF. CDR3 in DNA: TGTGCCAGCAGCTTGGCGCTAGCGGGAGGAGAGACCCAGTACTTC. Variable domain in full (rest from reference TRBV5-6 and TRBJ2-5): DAGVTQSPTHLIKTRGQQVTLRCSPKSGHDTVSWYQQALGQGPQFIFQYYEEEERQRGNFPDRFSGHQFPNYSSELNVNALLLGDSALYLCASSLALAGGETQYFGPGTRLLVL.